This T cell receptor (beta chain) originates from a study of CD8 T cells in ankylosing spondylitis. This CDR3 is 15 amino acids long. Between the trimmed V and J ends, which lost 2 bases and 1 base, there was a span of 11 bases. CDR1 LGHDT and CDR2 YNNKEL come from the germline V gene (reference sequence). Whole-study findings and limits: Ankylosing spondylitis blood appeared to carry a characteristic TCR beta motif of several highly homologous variants. Previous work reported some of these motif variants in the synovial fluid and blood of reactive arthritis.

Comments on this clonotype: What it recognizes is unknown.

TCRdb reanalysed the 5' RACE reads using MiXCR and keeps one entry per CDR3 protein. The sample shows about 260,000 distinct CDR3 sequences, roughly 20% of them seen only once. The gene calls are TRBV3-1 and TRBJ1-1, with D perhaps TRBD1 (5 bases). Sequencing was carried out using blood, either unsorted or a sorted T cell fraction (not recorded which). This receptor was taken from a male donor with ankylosing spondylitis or in good health (not recorded which). The CDR3 region is CASSQTDSSNTEAFF. CDR3 sequence (DNA): TGTGCCAGCAGCCAAACAGACAGTTCGAACACTGAAGCTTTCTTT.